This entry features one T cell receptor beta chain sequence. The antigen remains undetermined. This CDR3 comprises 12 residues. Trimming at V came to 6 bases and at J to 6 bases, leaving 2 bases not matched to a gene. The germline CDR1 and CDR2 sequences are MNHEY and SVGAGI. This record comes from a study of early T cells in non-severe SARS-CoV-2 infection. As for the study in general: The authors sequenced bulk RNA from unsorted whole blood, leaving chains unpaired. Study-wide results and limits: Missing private and CD4 specificities, VDJdb matching favored anti-spike CD8 responses.

Individual cDNA molecules received unique molecular identifiers during library preparation. TCRdb fed the 5' RACE reads into MiXCR, producing one record per CDR3 protein. The table records about 85,000 distinct CDR3 sequences, approximately 15% of them present only once. This sequence joins TRBV6-5 and TRBJ2-1; TRBD1 agrees at 7 bases. The sequencing sample was made of whole blood. The receptor was derived from an adult who was a healthcare worker with PCR-confirmed SARS-CoV-2 infection or an uninfected control (not recorded which). Here the CDR3 DNA reads TGTGCCAGCAGGTACAGGGGCAATGAGCAGTTCTTC. Protein: CASRYRGNEQFF.